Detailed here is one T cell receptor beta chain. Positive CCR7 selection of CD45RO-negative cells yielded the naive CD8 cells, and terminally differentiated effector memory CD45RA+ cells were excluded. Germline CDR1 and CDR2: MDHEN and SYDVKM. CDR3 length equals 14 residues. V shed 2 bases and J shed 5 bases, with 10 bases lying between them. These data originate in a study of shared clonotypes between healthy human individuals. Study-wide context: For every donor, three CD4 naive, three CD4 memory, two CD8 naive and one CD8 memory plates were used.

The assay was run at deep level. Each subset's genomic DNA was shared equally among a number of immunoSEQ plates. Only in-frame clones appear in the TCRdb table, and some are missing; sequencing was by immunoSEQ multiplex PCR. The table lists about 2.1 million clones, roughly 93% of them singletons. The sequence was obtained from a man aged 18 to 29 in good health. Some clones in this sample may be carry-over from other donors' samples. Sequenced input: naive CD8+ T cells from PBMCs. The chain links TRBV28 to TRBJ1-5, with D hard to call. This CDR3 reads CASSLGIDHQPQHF. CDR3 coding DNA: TGTGCCAGCAGTTTAGGAATCGATCATCAGCCCCAGCATTTT.